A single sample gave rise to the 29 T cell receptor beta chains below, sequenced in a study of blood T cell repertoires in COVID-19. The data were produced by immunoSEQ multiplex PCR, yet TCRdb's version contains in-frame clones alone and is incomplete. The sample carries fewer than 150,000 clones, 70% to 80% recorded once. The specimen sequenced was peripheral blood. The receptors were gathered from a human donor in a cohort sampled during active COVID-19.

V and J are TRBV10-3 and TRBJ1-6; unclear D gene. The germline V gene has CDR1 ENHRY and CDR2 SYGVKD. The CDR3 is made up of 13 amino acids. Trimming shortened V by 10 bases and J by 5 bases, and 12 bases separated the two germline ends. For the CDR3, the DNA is TGTGCCAACTCGGAGGGCAATAATTCACCCCTCCACTTT. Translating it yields CANSEGNNSPLHF.

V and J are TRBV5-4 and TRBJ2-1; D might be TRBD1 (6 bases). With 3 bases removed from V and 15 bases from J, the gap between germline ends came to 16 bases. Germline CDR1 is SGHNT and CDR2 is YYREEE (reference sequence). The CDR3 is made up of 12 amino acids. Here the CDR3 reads CASSSDNRAGFF. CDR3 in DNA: TGTGCCAGCAGCTCCGACAACAGGGCCGGGTTCTTC.

CDR3 protein: CASSLPGQIYEQYF. CDR3 DNA: TGTGCCAGCAGCCTACCGGGACAGATCTACGAGCAGTACTTC. This chain uses TRBV3-1 (or the pseudogene TRBV3-2) with TRBJ2-7; 7 bases line up with TRBD1. This CDR3 contains 14 residues. In germline, CDR1 is LGHDT, CDR2 YNNKEL (reference sequence). The V and J ends lost 4 bases and 3 bases, in that order; junction bases with no gene match: 6.

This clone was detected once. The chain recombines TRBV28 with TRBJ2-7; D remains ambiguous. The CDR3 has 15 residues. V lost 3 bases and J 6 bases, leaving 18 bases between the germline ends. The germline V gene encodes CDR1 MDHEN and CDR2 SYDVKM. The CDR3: CASSFPGSLEAEQYF. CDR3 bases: TGTGCCAGCAGTTTTCCCGGGTCTCTCGAGGCCGAGCAGTACTTC.

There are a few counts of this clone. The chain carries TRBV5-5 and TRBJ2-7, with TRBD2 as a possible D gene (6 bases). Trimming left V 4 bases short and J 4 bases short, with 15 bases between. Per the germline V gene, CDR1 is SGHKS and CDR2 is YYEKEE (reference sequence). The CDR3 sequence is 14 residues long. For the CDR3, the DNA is TGTGCCAGCAGCCCTCTGGGAGGCCGTTACGAGCAGTACTTC. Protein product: CASSPLGGRYEQYF. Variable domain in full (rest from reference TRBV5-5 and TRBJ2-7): DAGVTQSPTHLIKTRGQQVTLRCSPISGHKSVSWYQQVLGQGPQFIFQYYEKEERGRGNFPDRFSARQFPNYSSELNVNALLLGDSALYLCASSPLGGRYEQYFGPGTRLTVT.

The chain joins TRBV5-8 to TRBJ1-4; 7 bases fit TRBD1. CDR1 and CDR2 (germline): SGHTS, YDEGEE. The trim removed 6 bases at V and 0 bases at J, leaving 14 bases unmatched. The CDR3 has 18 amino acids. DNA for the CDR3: TGTGCCAGCACTCACGGGACAGTTGTTTTTGCAACTAATGAAAAACTGTTTTTT. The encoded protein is CASTHGTVVFATNEKLFF.

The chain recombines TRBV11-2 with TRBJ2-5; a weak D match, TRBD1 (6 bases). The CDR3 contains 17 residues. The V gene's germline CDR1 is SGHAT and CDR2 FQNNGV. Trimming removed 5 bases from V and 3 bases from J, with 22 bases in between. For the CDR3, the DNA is TGTGCCAGCAGCCATCCCACTACCGGGACAAAAGAAGAGACCCAGTACTTC. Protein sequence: CASSHPTTGTKEETQYF.

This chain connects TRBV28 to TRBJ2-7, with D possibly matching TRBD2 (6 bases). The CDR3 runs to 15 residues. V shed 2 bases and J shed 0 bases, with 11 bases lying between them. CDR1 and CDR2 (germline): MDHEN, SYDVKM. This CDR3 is CASSLGGVSSYEQYF. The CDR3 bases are TGTGCCAGCAGTTTAGGCGGGGTTAGCTCCTACGAGCAGTACTTC.

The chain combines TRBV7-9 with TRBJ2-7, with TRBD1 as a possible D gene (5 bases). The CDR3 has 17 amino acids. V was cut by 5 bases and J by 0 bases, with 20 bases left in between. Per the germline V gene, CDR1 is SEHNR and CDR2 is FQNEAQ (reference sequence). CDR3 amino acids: CASSTYYRSLSSYEQYF. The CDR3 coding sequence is TGTGCCAGCAGCACTTACTACAGGTCATTAAGCTCCTACGAGCAGTACTTC.

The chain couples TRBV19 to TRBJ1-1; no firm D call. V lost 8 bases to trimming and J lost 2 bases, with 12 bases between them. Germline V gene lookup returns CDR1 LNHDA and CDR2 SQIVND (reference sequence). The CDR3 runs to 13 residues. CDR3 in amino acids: CASSGDKNTEAFF. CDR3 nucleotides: TGTGCCAGTTCGGGAGACAAAAACACTGAAGCTTTCTTT.

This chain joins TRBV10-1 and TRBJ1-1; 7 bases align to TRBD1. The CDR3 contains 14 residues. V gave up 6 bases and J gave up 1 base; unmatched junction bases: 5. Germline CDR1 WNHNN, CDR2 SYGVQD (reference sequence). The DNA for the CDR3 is TGCGCCAGCAGGAGGGACAGAAAGAACACTGAAGCTTTCTTT. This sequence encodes CASRRDRKNTEAFF.

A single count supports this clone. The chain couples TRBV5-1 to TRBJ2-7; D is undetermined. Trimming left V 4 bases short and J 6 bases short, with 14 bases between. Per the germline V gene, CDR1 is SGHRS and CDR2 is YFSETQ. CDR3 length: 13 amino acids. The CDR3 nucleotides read TGCGCCAGCAGCCCCGCTCCTAGAGGCGAGCAGTACTTC. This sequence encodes CASSPAPRGEQYF.

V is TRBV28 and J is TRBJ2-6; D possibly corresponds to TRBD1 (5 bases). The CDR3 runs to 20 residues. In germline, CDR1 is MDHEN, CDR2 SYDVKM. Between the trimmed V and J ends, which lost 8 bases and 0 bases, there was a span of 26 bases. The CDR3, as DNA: TGTGCCAGCGCAACAGCTGCAATTAGGACACGCAACTCTGGGGCCAACGTCCTGACTTTC. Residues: CASATAAIRTRNSGANVLTF. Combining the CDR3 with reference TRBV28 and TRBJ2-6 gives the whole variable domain DVKVTQSSRYLVKRTGEKVFLECVQDMDHENMFWYRQDPGLGLRLIYFSYDVKMKEKGDIPEGYSVSREKKERFSLILESASTNQTSMYLCASATAAIRTRNSGANVLTFGAGSRLTVL.

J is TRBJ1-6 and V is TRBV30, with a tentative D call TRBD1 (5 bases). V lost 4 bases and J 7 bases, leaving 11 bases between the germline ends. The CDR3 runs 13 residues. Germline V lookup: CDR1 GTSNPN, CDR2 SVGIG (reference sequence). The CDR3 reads CAWTVGGNSPLHF. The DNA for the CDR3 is TGTGCCTGGACGGTCGGGGGAAATTCACCCCTCCACTTT.

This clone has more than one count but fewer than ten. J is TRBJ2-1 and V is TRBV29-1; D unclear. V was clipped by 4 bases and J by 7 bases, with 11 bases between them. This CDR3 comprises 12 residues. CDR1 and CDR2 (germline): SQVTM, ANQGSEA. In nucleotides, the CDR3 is TGCAGCGTTGGCGCGCCTAATAATGAGCAGTTCTTC. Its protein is CSVGAPNNEQFF.

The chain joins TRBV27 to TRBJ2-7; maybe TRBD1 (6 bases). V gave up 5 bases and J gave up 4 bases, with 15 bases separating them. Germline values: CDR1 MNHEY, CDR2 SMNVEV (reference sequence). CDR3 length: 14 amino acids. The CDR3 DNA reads TGTGCCAGCAGTCCCCGGGACACCCTGTACGAGCAGTACTTC. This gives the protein CASSPRDTLYEQYF.

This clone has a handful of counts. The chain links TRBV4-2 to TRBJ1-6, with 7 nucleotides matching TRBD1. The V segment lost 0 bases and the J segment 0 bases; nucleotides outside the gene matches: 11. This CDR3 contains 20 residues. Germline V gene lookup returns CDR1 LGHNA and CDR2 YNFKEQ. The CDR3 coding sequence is TGTGCCAGCAGCCAAGATCTAGGGACAGTGGACGGCTCCTATAATTCACCCCTCCACTTT. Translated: CASSQDLGTVDGSYNSPLHF.

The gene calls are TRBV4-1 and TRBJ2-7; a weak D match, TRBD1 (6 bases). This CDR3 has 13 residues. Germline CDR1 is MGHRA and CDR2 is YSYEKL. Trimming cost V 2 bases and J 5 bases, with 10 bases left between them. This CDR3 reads CASSQLRGHEQYF. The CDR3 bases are TGCGCCAGCAGCCAACTCAGGGGCCACGAGCAGTACTTC.

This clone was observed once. The CDR3 is CASGRLAGGKTQYF. DNA for the CDR3: TGTGCCAGCGGGAGACTGGCCGGGGGGAAGACCCAGTACTTC. The chain recombines TRBV2 with TRBJ2-5; 7 bases match TRBD2. Germline V CDR1 and CDR2: SNHLY, FYNNEI. CDR3 size: 14 residues. V trimming: 8 bases; J trimming: 6 bases; junction bases outside the gene matches: 12.

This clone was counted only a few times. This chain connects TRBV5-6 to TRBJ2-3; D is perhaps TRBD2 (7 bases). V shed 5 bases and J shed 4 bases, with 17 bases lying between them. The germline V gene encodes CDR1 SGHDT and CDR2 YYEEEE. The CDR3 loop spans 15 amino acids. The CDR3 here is CASSHTGGGADTQYF. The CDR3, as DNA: TGTGCCAGCAGTCACACGGGGGGCGGAGCAGATACGCAGTATTTT.

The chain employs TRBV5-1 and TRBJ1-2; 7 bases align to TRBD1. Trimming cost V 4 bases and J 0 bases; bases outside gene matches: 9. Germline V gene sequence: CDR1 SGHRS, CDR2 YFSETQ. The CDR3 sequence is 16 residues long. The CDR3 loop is CASSPRGGTANYGYTF. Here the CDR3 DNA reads TGCGCCAGCAGCCCCCGAGGGGGGACAGCTAACTATGGCTACACCTTC.

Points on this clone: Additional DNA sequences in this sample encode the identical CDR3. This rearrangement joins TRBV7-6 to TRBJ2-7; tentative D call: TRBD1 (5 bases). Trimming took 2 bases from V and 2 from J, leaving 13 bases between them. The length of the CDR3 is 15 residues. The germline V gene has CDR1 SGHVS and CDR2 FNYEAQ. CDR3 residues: CASSLTRQSTYEQYF. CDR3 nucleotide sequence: TGTGCCAGCAGCTTAACAAGACAGAGTACCTACGAGCAGTACTTC.

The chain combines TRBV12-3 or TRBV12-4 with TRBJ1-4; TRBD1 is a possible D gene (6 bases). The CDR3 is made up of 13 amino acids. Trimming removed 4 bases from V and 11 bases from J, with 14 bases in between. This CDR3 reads CASSSTRGLKLFF. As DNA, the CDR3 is TGTGCCAGCAGTTCAACCAGGGGATTGAAACTGTTTTTT.

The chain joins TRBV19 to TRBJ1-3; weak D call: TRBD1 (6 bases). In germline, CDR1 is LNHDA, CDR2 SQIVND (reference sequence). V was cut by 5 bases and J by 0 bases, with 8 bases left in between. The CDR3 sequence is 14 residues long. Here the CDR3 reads CASSATGSGNTIYF. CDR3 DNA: TGTGCCAGTAGTGCGACAGGCTCTGGAAACACCATATATTTT.

The CDR3: CASSTTGGAAYGYTF. The CDR3 DNA is TGTGCCAGTAGTACAACAGGGGGCGCTGCCTATGGCTACACCTTC. The chain recombines TRBV19 with TRBJ1-2; 9 nucleotides align to TRBD1. The CDR3 sequence is 15 residues long. After removal of 4 bases from V and 4 bases from J, the junction contained 7 bases not matched to a gene. Germline loops: CDR1 LNHDA, CDR2 SQIVND (reference sequence).

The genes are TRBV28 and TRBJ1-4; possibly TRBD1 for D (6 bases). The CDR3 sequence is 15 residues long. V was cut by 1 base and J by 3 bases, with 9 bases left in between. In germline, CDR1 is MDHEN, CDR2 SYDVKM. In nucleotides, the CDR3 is TGTGCCAGCAGTTTATTCGGACAGCCTAATGAAAAACTGTTTTTT. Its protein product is CASSLFGQPNEKLFF.

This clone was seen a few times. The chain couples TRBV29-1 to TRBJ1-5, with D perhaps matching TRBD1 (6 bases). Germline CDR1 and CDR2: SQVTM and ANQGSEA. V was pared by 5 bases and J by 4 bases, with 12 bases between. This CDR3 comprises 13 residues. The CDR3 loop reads CSVRTATNQPQHF. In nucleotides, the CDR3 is TGCAGCGTTAGGACAGCAACTAATCAGCCCCAGCATTTT.

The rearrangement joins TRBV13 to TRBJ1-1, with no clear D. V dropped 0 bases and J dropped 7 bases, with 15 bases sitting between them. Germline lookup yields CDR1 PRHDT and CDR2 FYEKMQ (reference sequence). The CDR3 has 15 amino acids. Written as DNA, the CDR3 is TGTGCCAGCAGCTTAGGCCCTCTTAAACAAATTGAAGCTTTCTTT. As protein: CASSLGPLKQIEAFF. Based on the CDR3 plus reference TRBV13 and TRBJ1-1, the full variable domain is AAGVIQSPRHLIKEKRETATLKCYPIPRHDTVYWYQQGPGQDPQFLISFYEKMQSDKGSIPDRFSAQQFSDYHSELNMSSLELGDSALYFCASSLGPLKQIEAFFGQGTRLTVV.

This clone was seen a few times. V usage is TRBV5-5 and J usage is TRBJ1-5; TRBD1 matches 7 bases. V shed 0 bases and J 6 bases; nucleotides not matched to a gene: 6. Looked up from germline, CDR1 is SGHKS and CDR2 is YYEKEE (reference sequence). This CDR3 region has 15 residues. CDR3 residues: CASSLGDRDVQPQHF. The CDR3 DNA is TGTGCCAGCAGCTTGGGTGACAGGGATGTTCAGCCCCAGCATTTT.